The 27 T cell receptor beta chains below come from one sample, sequenced in a study of human T cells and chemical hapten exposure. Regarding time point: patch test 2, 6 weeks after DPC sensitization. Treatment noted: therapeutic diphenylcyclopropenone sensitization with weekly scalp DPC. One entry per CDR3 protein, called by TCRdb with MiXCR from the RACE reads. The sample records tens of thousands of distinct CDR3 sequences, approximately 10% being singletons. Here the sequenced sample was whole blood, taken in connection with sensitization to the hapten diphenylcyclopropenone (DPC). All receptors come from a woman between 45 and 60 years old with alopecia areata. Some clones in this sample may be carry-over from other donors' samples.

This clonotype has ten or more counts. The V call is TRBV11-2, the J call TRBJ2-1; TRBD2 agrees at 7 bases. The germline gives CDR1 SGHAT, CDR2 FQNNGV. V lost 5 bases and J lost 7; bases outside the gene matches: 8. The CDR3 has 14 residues. Here the CDR3 reads CASSPGGPENEQFF. CDR3 DNA: TGTGCCAGCAGCCCGGGAGGACCGGAAAATGAGCAGTTCTTC.

At least ten counts were recorded for this clonotype. The chain couples TRBV14 to TRBJ1-1; 10 nucleotides match TRBD1. The trim removed 3 bases at V and 3 bases at J, leaving 4 bases unmatched. The CDR3 is 15 residues long. Germline V CDR1 and CDR2: SGHDN, FVKESK. CDR3 region: CASSQRTGGDTEAFF. CDR3 bases: TGTGCCAGCAGCCAGAGGACAGGGGGGGACACTGAAGCTTTCTTT. Complete variable domain (other parts from reference TRBV14 and TRBJ1-1): EAGVTQFPSHSVIEKGQTVTLRCDPISGHDNLYWYRRVMGKEIKFLLHFVKESKQDESGMPNNRFLAERTGGTYSTLKVQPAELEDSGVYFCASSQRTGGDTEAFFGQGTRLTVV.

The chain couples TRBV20-1 to TRBJ1-1; D not certain. With 2 bases removed from V and 5 bases from J, the gap between germline ends came to 15 bases. There are 14 residues in the CDR3. The germline gives CDR1 DFQATT, CDR2 SNEGSKA (reference sequence). The CDR3 protein is CSARWREGVTEAFF. CDR3 nucleotide sequence: TGCAGTGCTAGATGGCGGGAAGGTGTTACTGAAGCTTTCTTT.

This clonotype was counted many times. As DNA, the CDR3 is TGTGCCAGCAGTACACAGGGTGGGGGCACCGGGGAGCTGTTTTTT. Its translation is CASSTQGGGTGELFF. The chain has TRBV6-2 or TRBV6-3 and TRBJ2-2; TRBD1 is a possible D gene (6 bases). Germline loops: CDR1 MNHEY, CDR2 SVGEGT. Trimming pared 5 bases from V and 4 bases from J, leaving 14 bases between. The length of the CDR3 is 15 residues.

The chain is built from TRBV6-6 and TRBJ2-5; 9 bases match TRBD2. After removal of 6 bases from V and 5 bases from J, the junction contained 4 bases not matched to a gene. The length of the CDR3 is 13 residues. The germline CDR1 and CDR2 sequences are MNHNY and SVGAGI (reference sequence). The CDR3 region has the DNA TGTGCCAGCAGGATAGCGGGAGCCGAGACCCAGTACTTC. Protein sequence: CASRIAGAETQYF.

At least ten counts were recorded for this clonotype. This sequence joins TRBV7-9 and TRBJ1-1; 8 bases line up with TRBD1. The CDR3 covers 15 residues. Germline V gene sequence: CDR1 SEHNR, CDR2 FQNEAQ (reference sequence). Germline trimming cut 1 base from V and 4 bases from J; bases unmatched to any gene: 5. The DNA for the CDR3 is TGTGCCAGCAGCTTAGAGGCAGGGGGCCTCACTGAAGCTTTCTTT. Translated, it gives CASSLEAGGLTEAFF.

With respect to this clonotype: Its ends do not fully match the called genes, so a read error is possible. The chain carries TRBV14 and TRBJ2-5; D is uncertain. Germline lookup yields CDR1 SGHDN and CDR2 FVKESK. The CDR3 consists of 11 residues. CDR3 sequence: CASSQAETRYF. As DNA, the CDR3 is TGTGCCAGCAGCCAAGCAGAGACCCGGTACTTC.

The J gene is TRBJ2-1, the V gene TRBV6-2 or TRBV6-3; D is ambiguous. The CDR3 loop spans 14 amino acids. The germline V and J ends were trimmed by 7 bases and 9 bases, with 19 bases remaining between them. The germline gives CDR1 MNHEY, CDR2 SVGEGT. The CDR3 DNA follows: TGTGCCAGCAACATACGGCAACAATTCAGTGAGCAGTTCTTC. It codes for CASNIRQQFSEQFF.

This clonotype was detected only a few times. The rearrangement joins TRBV10-3 to TRBJ1-1; weak D call: TRBD1 (5 bases). Trimming removed 7 bases from V and 0 bases from J, with 12 bases in between. Per the germline V gene, CDR1 is ENHRY and CDR2 is SYGVKD. The CDR3 has 14 amino acids. The CDR3 DNA follows: TGTGCCATCACCCAGGGAAAAGTGAACACTGAAGCTTTCTTT. It specifies CAITQGKVNTEAFF.

V is TRBV29-1 and J is TRBJ2-3; a possible D gene is TRBD1 (6 bases). Trimming took off 6 bases at V and 2 bases at J, with 15 bases between the two ends. The CDR3 spans 14 residues. From germline, CDR1 is SQVTM and CDR2 ANQGSEA. The CDR3 sequence: CSVQTGRLTDTQYF. In DNA form, the CDR3 reads TGCAGCGTCCAGACAGGTCGACTCACAGATACGCAGTATTTT.

This clonotype occurred a few times. The chain recombines TRBV2 with TRBJ2-3; 7 nucleotides line up with TRBD2. V shed 6 bases and J 3 bases; nucleotides not matched to a gene: 6. The CDR3 totals 14 residues. Germline V lookup: CDR1 SNHLY, CDR2 FYNNEI. The chain's CDR3 is CASRWTRTTDTQYF. The CDR3 nucleotides read TGTGCCAGCAGATGGACTAGGACAACAGATACGCAGTATTTT.

The table lists this clonotype with a few counts. V is TRBV27 and J is TRBJ2-6; 8 bases are a match to TRBD2. The length of the CDR3 is 21 residues. Germline CDR1 MNHEY, CDR2 SMNVEV (reference sequence). The trim removed 0 bases at V and 4 bases at J, leaving 17 bases unmatched. The CDR3 DNA reads TGTGCCAGCAGTTTATCGGGACCTTCCTGGGGACTAGTGGCGGGGGCCAACGTCCTGACTTTC. The encoded protein is CASSLSGPSWGLVAGANVLTF.

About this clonotype: A read error is possible here, since a much larger clone lies one base away. This sequence joins TRBV10-2 and TRBJ1-6, with 7 bases matching TRBD1. The CDR3 totals 14 residues. Germline CDR1 WSHSY, CDR2 SAAADI. Here the CDR3 DNA reads TGCGCCAGCAGAGGGGGCGTGGGGAATTCACCCCTCTACTTT. Its protein is CASRGGVGNSPLYF.

This clonotype was found many times. V gene TRBV2 combines with J gene TRBJ1-2; D may be TRBD1 (5 bases). V dropped 6 bases and J dropped 4 bases, with 12 bases sitting between them. This CDR3 is 13 amino acids long. Looked up from germline, CDR1 is SNHLY and CDR2 is FYNNEI. The CDR3: CASSFDSSYGYTF. The CDR3 DNA is TGTGCCAGCAGCTTCGACAGTTCCTATGGCTACACCTTC.

This clonotype was seen at least ten times. The rearrangement joins TRBV27 to TRBJ2-1; maybe TRBD2 (5 bases). V gave up 4 bases and J gave up 4 bases, with 5 bases separating them. This CDR3 is 12 amino acids long. The germline gives CDR1 MNHEY, CDR2 SMNVEV (reference sequence). The CDR3, as DNA: TGTGCCAGCAGTTCGGGGTACAATGAGCAGTTCTTC. Translated: CASSSGYNEQFF.

There are many counts of this clonotype. The gene calls are TRBV25-1 and TRBJ2-3; a weak D match, TRBD2 (6 bases). CDR1 and CDR2 (germline): MGHDK, SYGVNS. This CDR3 has 15 residues. V was shortened by 0 bases and J by 1 base, with 8 bases between the two germline ends. The CDR3 sequence: CASSEYGGGTDTQYF. The CDR3 DNA reads as TGTGCCAGCAGTGAATACGGCGGGGGCACAGATACGCAGTATTTT.

In its sample, this clonotype was seen many times. V is TRBV20-1 and J is TRBJ2-1, with 13 nucleotides matching TRBD2. CDR1 DFQATT and CDR2 SNEGSKA come from the germline V gene (reference sequence). After removal of 5 bases from V and 3 bases from J, the junction contained 1 base not matched to a gene. CDR3 length: 14 amino acids. The DNA for the CDR3 is TGCAGTGCTCGACTAGCGGGAGGCTACAATGAGCAGTTCTTC. Translating gives CSARLAGGYNEQFF.

This clonotype was seen only a few times. The gene calls are TRBV5-5 and TRBJ2-5; D gene ambiguous. Trimming stripped 0 bases from V and 3 bases from J, with 12 bases between. This CDR3 region has 15 residues. CDR1 and CDR2 (germline): SGHKS, YYEKEE (reference sequence). The CDR3 loop is CASSLGFRVKETQYF. The CDR3 bases are TGTGCCAGCAGCTTGGGATTCCGCGTCAAAGAGACCCAGTACTTC.

This clonotype has a count of ten or more. The chain carries TRBV27 and TRBJ1-5; D not resolved. The CDR3 consists of 12 residues. Germline loops: CDR1 MNHEY, CDR2 SMNVEV (reference sequence). V lost 3 bases and J 6 bases, leaving 6 bases between the germline ends. For the CDR3, the DNA is TGTGCCAGCAGTTTTTATGGTCAGCCCCAGCATTTT. The encoded protein is CASSFYGQPQHF.

A word on this clonotype: A much bigger clone sits one base away, suggesting this may be a read error. The V and J genes are TRBV19 and TRBJ2-3; D gene ambiguous. V lost 5 bases to trimming and J lost 2 bases, with 17 bases between them. The CDR3 runs to 16 residues. The germline CDR1 and CDR2 sequences are LNHDA and SQIVND (reference sequence). CDR3 sequence reads: CASSAQSFSPTDTQYF. CDR3 in DNA: TGTGCCAGTAGTGCCCAGTCTTTTTCACCCACAGATACGCAGTATTTT. Variable domain in full (rest from reference TRBV19 and TRBJ2-3): DGGITQSPKYLFRKEGQNVTLSCEQNLNHDAMYWYRQDPGQGLRLIYYSQIVNDFQKGDIAEGYSVSREKKESFPLTVTSAQKNPTAFYLCASSAQSFSPTDTQYFGPGTRLTVL.

This clonotype appeared many times. The rearrangement links TRBV20-1 to TRBJ2-7, with 12 bases lining up with TRBD2. Trimming took 5 bases from V and 3 from J; bases not matched to a gene: 2. CDR3 length equals 13 residues. The germline CDR1 and CDR2 sequences are DFQATT and SNEGSKA (reference sequence). CDR3 DNA sequence: TGCAGTGCTGTACTAGCGGGAGGCTACGAGCAGTACTTC. Translating it yields CSAVLAGGYEQYF.

The rearrangement links TRBV12-3 or TRBV12-4 to TRBJ1-1, with D hard to call. There are 13 residues in the CDR3. V lost 3 bases to trimming and J lost 1 base, with 6 bases between them. The CDR3 protein is CASSLSGNTEAFF. The CDR3 DNA reads TGTGCCAGCAGTTTGTCTGGGAACACTGAAGCTTTCTTT.

This clonotype has a count of ten or more. This sequence joins TRBV12-3 or TRBV12-4 and TRBJ2-1, with D tentatively TRBD1 (6 bases). This CDR3 is built from 16 residues. V was pared by 5 bases and J by 2 bases, with 16 bases between. The CDR3 spells CASSPQGILTYNEQFF. The CDR3 DNA is TGTGCCAGCAGTCCCCAGGGGATATTGACCTACAATGAGCAGTTCTTC.

This clonotype was recorded at least ten times. This chain links TRBV18 with TRBJ1-5; the match to TRBD1 covers 7 bases. Trimming at V came to 0 bases and at J to 4 bases, leaving 0 bases not matched to a gene. The CDR3 sequence is 14 residues long. The germline V gene encodes CDR1 KGHSH and CDR2 LQKENI. The CDR3 DNA reads as TGTGCCAGCTCACCACCGGGACAGAATCAGCCCCAGCATTTT. Translation gives CASSPPGQNQPQHF.

This clonotype was found a few times. The chain recombines TRBV19 with TRBJ2-7, with D perhaps matching TRBD2 (6 bases). The CDR3 is 14 residues long. Germline assignment: CDR1 LNHDA and CDR2 SQIVND (reference sequence). Trimming removed 8 bases from V and 5 bases from J, with 19 bases in between. The CDR3 bases are TGTGCCAGTGTTGGGGGGACGACCGGCAACGAGCAGTACTTC. This encodes CASVGGTTGNEQYF.

This clonotype has at least ten counts. This sequence joins TRBV5-4 and TRBJ2-7; D is possibly TRBD1 or TRBD2 (5 bases each). Germline-derived CDR1 and CDR2 are SGHNT and YYREEE (reference sequence). V was clipped by 4 bases and J by 6 bases, with 14 bases between them. CDR3 length: 13 amino acids. The DNA for the CDR3 is TGTGCCAGCAGCACTTGGGGACGGAGCGAGCAGTACTTC. Protein: CASSTWGRSEQYF.

V is TRBV4-2 and J is TRBJ2-1; 8 bases align to TRBD2. With 0 bases clipped from V and 8 bases from J, the junction kept 6 bases outside the gene matches. This CDR3 has 15 amino acids. Per the germline V gene, CDR1 is LGHNA and CDR2 is YNFKEQ. CDR3 in amino acids: CASSQEAGELYEQFF. Here the CDR3 DNA reads TGTGCCAGCAGCCAAGAAGCGGGAGAGCTATATGAGCAGTTCTTC.